One sample yielded the 10 T cell receptor beta chains listed below, sequenced in a study of blood T cell repertoires in COVID-19. Using immunoSEQ multiplex PCR, the repertoire was profiled, and TCRdb retains in-frame clones only, with some absent. The repertoire holds over 250,000 clones, with roughly 90% as singletons. The sequencing sample was made of peripheral blood. Source of these receptors: a woman between 25 and 40 years old with acute or convalescent COVID-19.

J is TRBJ1-4 and V is TRBV5-4, with 8 positions matching TRBD1. The CDR3 consists of 17 residues. V gave up 3 bases and J gave up 7 bases; unmatched junction bases: 14. From germline, CDR1 is SGHNT and CDR2 YYREEE (reference sequence). CDR3 coding DNA: TGTGCCAGCAGCTCCGGACCCGGGACAGGAGTGAGTGAAAAACTGTTTTTT. Its protein is CASSSGPGTGVSEKLFF. Looking up the rest from reference TRBV5-4 and TRBJ1-4 gives the full variable domain: ETGVTQSPTHLIKTRGQQVTLRCSSQSGHNTVSWYQQALGQGPQFIFQYYREEENGRGNFPPRFSGLQFPNYSSELNVNALELDDSALYLCASSSGPGTGVSEKLFFGSGTQLSVL.

J is TRBJ1-2 and V is TRBV27, with D perhaps TRBD1 (6 bases). V shed 5 bases and J shed 4 bases, with 17 bases lying between them. The germline gives CDR1 MNHEY, CDR2 SMNVEV (reference sequence). This CDR3 has 15 amino acids. CDR3 bases: TGTGCCAGCAGTCCGGAATACAGGGTTGGCTATGGCTACACCTTC. Its protein is CASSPEYRVGYGYTF.

The chain has TRBV7-8 and TRBJ2-1; 12 bases agree with TRBD2. Germline V gene sequence: CDR1 SGHVS, CDR2 FQNEAQ. The CDR3 loop spans 18 amino acids. V was clipped by 5 bases and J by 0 bases; unmatched bases: 8. CDR3 loop: CASSVGLAGSSSYNEQFF. CDR3 coding DNA: TGTGCCAGCAGCGTGGGACTAGCGGGTTCGAGCTCCTACAATGAGCAGTTCTTC. Full variable domain (outside the CDR3, taken from reference TRBV7-8 and TRBJ2-1): GAGVSQSPRYKVAKRGQDVALRCDPISGHVSLFWYQQALGQGPEFLTYFQNEAQLDKSGLPSDRFFAERPEGSVSTLKIQRTQQEDSAVYLCASSVGLAGSSSYNEQFFGPGTRLTVL.

This CDR3 reads CASSKTLSNQPQHF. CDR3 bases: TGTGCCAGCAGCAAGACACTTAGCAATCAGCCCCAGCATTTT. This chain connects TRBV7-9 to TRBJ1-5, with D uncertain. V shed 5 bases and J shed 0 bases, with 8 bases lying between them. Looked up from germline, CDR1 is SEHNR and CDR2 is FQNEAQ (reference sequence). This CDR3 has 14 residues.

This chain joins TRBV5-4 and TRBJ2-1; D might be TRBD1 (5 bases). CDR3 length equals 15 residues. Germline loops: CDR1 SGHNT, CDR2 YYREEE (reference sequence). The V end was cut by 1 base, the J end by 6 bases, with 14 bases between. CDR3 sequence reads: CASSLFQGSLNEQFF. CDR3 coding DNA: TGTGCCAGCAGCTTGTTTCAGGGATCCCTCAATGAGCAGTTCTTC.

The genes are TRBV6-2 or TRBV6-3 and TRBJ2-1; 9 bases align to TRBD2. CDR1 and CDR2 from the germline V gene are MNHEY and SVGEGT. This CDR3 region has 18 residues. Losses at the gene ends were 5 bases for V and 8 bases for J; bases not matched to a gene: 19. CDR3 sequence: CASSPEFRREGVWHEQFF. Here the CDR3 DNA reads TGTGCCAGCAGTCCCGAGTTTAGGCGGGAGGGCGTCTGGCATGAGCAGTTCTTC.

The CDR3 coding sequence is TGTGCTAGTGGAAGGACAGGGGGCAGCAATCAGCCCCAGCATTTT. Residues: CASGRTGGSNQPQHF. The chain has TRBV12-5 and TRBJ1-5; the match to TRBD1 covers 11 bases. The ends lost 6 bases at V and 1 base at J; junction bases unmatched: 2. This CDR3 is built from 15 residues. From germline, CDR1 is LGHNT and CDR2 FRNRAP.

V and J are TRBV5-1 and TRBJ2-5, with D uncertain. This CDR3 comprises 12 residues. V gave up 4 bases and J gave up 5 bases, with 9 bases separating them. From germline, CDR1 is SGHRS and CDR2 YFSETQ. The CDR3 loop reads CASSRPGETQYF. The CDR3 bases are TGCGCCAGCAGCCGGCCCGGGGAGACCCAGTACTTC.

The V gene is TRBV18, the J gene TRBJ2-1; 7 bases align to TRBD1. The V segment lost 3 bases and the J segment 4 bases; nucleotides outside the gene matches: 12. CDR1 KGHSH and CDR2 LQKENI come from the germline V gene. The CDR3 loop spans 17 amino acids. This chain's CDR3 is CASSPSIPGQLYNEQFF. CDR3 bases: TGTGCCAGCTCACCGTCCATACCGGGACAGCTGTACAATGAGCAGTTCTTC. Full variable domain (rest looked up from reference TRBV18 and TRBJ2-1): NAGVMQNPRHLVRRRGQEARLRCSPMKGHSHVYWYRQLPEEGLKFMVYLQKENIIDESGMPKERFSAEFPKEGPSILRIQQVVRGDSAAYFCASSPSIPGQLYNEQFFGPGTRLTVL.

The V gene is TRBV7-8, the J gene TRBJ2-5; 9 positions agree with TRBD2. This CDR3 is 14 amino acids long. J lost 7 bases, V lost 5 bases, and 8 bases had no gene match. Germline V CDR1 and CDR2: SGHVS, FQNEAQ. This chain's CDR3 is CASSRSGRGTTQYF. For the CDR3, the DNA is TGTGCCAGCAGCCGTAGCGGGAGAGGGACGACCCAGTACTTC.